The present TCR beta chain was sequenced within a study of CD8 T cells in ankylosing spondylitis. Per germline, CDR1 DFQATT and CDR2 SNEGSKA (reference sequence). Trimming cost V 5 bases and J 2 bases; bases outside gene matches: 4. This CDR3 spans 14 amino acids. Using its own MiXCR run on the 5' RACE reads, TCRdb lists one record per CDR3 protein. Of fewer than 400,000 distinct CDR3 sequences in the sample, over 12% were seen once. The clonotype originates from a male donor with ankylosing spondylitis or in good health (not recorded which). This rearrangement joins TRBV20-1 to TRBJ2-3; 10 nucleotides align to TRBD2. The sample comprised blood, either unsorted or a sorted T cell fraction (not recorded which). In DNA, the CDR3 is TGCAGTGCTCCTAGCGGGGGCACCACAGATACGCAGTATTTT. Protein sequence: CSAPSGGTTDTQYF.